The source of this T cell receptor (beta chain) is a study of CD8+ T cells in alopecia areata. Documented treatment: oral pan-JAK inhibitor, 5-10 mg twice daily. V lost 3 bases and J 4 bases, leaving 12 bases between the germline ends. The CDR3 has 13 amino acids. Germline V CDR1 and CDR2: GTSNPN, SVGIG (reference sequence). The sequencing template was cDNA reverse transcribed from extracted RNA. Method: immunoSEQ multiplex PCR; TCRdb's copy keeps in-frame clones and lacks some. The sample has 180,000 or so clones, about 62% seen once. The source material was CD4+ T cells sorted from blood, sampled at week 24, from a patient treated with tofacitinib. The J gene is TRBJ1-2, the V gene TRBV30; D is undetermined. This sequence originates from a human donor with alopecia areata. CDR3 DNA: TGTGCCTGGAGGGCCGGCGTTTTCTATGGCTACACCTTC. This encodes CAWRAGVFYGYTF. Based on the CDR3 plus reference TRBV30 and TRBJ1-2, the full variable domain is SQTIHQWPATLVQPVGSPLSLECTVEGTSNPNLYWYRQAAGRGLQLLFYSVGIGQISSEVPQNLSASRPQDRQFILSSKKLLLSDSGFYLCAWRAGVFYGYTFGSGTRLTVV.